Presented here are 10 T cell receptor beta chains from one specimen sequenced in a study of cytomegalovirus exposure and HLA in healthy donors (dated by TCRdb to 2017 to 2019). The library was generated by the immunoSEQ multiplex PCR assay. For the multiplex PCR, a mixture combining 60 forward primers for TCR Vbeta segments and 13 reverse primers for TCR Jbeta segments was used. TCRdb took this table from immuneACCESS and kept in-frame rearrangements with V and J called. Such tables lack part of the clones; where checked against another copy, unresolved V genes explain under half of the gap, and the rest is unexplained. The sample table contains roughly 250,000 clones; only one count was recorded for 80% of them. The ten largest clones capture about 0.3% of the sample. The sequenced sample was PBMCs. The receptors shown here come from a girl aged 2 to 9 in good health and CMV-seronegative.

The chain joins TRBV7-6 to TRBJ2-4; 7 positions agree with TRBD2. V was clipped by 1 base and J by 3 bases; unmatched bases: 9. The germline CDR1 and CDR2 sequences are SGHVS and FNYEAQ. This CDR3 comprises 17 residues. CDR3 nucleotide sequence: TGTGCCAGCAGCTTAGAGGTTGCGGGGGACGGCAAAAACATTCAGTACTTC. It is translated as CASSLEVAGDGKNIQYF. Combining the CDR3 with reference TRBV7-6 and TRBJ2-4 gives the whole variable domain GAGVSQSPRYKVTKRGQDVALRCDPISGHVSLYWYRQALGQGPEFLTYFNYEAQQDKSGLPNDRFSAERPEGSISTLTIQRTEQRDSAMYRCASSLEVAGDGKNIQYFGAGTRLSVL.

The CDR3, as DNA: TGCGCCAGCAGCTCGATGGGGAGGTTGGGGAGTGAAGCTTTCTTT. Its protein is CASSSMGRLGSEAFF. The chain links TRBV5-1 to TRBJ1-1; unclear D gene. In germline, CDR1 is SGHRS, CDR2 YFSETQ. Trimming stripped 3 bases from V and 7 bases from J, with 19 bases between. The CDR3 spans 15 residues.

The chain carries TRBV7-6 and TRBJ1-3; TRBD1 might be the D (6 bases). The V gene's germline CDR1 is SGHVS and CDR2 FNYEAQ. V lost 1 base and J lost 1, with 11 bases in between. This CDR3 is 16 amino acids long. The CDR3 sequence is CASSLDYGQSGNTIYF. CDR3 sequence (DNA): TGTGCCAGCAGCTTAGACTACGGACAGTCTGGAAACACCATATATTTT.

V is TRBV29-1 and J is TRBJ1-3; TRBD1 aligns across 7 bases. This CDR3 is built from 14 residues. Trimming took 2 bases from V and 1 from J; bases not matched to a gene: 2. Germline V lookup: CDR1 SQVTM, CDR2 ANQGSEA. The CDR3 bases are TGCAGCGTTGAAATGACAGGGTCTGGAAACACCATATATTTT. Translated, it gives CSVEMTGSGNTIYF.

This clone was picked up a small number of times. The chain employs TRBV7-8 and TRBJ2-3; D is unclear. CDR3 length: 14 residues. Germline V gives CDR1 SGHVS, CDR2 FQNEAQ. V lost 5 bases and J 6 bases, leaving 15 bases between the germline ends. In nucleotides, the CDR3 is TGTGCCAGCAGCGCCGACTCGGGTCCCGATACGCAGTATTTT. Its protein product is CASSADSGPDTQYF.

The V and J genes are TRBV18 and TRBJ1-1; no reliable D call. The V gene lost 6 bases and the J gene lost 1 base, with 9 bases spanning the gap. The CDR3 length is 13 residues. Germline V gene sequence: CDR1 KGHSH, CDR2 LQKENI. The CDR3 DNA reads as TGTGCCAGCTCTCACGACACGAACACTGAAGCTTTCTTT. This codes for CASSHDTNTEAFF.

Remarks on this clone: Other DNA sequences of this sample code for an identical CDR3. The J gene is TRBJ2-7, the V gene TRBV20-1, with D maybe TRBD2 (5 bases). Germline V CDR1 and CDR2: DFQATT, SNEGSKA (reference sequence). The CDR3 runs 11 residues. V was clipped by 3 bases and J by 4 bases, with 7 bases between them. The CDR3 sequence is CSARLAYEQYF. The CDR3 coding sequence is TGCAGTGCTAGGCTAGCATACGAGCAGTACTTC.

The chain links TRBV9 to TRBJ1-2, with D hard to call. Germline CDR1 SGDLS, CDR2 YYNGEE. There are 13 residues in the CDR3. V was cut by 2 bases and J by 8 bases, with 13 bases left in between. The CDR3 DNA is TGTGCCAGCAGCGTTTCGGGATCAACGGGCTACACCTTC. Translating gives CASSVSGSTGYTF.

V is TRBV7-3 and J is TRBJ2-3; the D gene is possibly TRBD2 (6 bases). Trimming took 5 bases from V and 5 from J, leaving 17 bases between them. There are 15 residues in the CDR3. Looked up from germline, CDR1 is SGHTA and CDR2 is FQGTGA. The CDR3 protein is CASSPGRKKGDTQYF. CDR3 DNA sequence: TGTGCCAGCAGCCCCGGGAGAAAAAAGGGAGATACGCAGTATTTT.

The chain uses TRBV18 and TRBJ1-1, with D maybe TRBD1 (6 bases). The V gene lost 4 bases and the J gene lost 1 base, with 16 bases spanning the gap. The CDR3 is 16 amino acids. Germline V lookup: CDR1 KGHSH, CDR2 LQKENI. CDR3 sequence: CASSRARQDANTEAFF. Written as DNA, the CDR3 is TGTGCCAGCTCACGGGCCAGACAGGATGCGAACACTGAAGCTTTCTTT.